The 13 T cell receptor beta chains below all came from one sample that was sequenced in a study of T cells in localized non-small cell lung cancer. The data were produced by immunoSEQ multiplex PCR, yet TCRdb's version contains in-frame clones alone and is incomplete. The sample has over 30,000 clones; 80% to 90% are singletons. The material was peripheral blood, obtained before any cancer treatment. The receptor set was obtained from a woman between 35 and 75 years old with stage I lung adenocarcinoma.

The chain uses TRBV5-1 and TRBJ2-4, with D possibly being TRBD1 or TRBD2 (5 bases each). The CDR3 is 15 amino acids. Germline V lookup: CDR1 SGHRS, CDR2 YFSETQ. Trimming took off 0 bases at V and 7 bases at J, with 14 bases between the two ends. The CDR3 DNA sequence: TGCGCCAGCAGCTTGGGGGACGCCCGGGGCAACATTCAGTACTTC. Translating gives CASSLGDARGNIQYF.

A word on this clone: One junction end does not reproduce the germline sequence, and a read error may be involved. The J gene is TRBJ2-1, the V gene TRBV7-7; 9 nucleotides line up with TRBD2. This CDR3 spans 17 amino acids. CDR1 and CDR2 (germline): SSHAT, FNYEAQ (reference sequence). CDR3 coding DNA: TGTGCTAGCAGGACTAGCGCCCCGGGCAGGACAAGGGGGAAGCAGTTCTTC. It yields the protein CASRTSAPGRTRGKQFF.

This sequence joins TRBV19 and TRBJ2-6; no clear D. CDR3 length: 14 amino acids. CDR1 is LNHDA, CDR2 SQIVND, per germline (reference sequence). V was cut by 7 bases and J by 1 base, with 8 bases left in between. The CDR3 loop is CASTTFSGANVLTF. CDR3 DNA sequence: TGTGCCAGTACTACCTTTTCTGGGGCCAACGTCCTGACTTTC. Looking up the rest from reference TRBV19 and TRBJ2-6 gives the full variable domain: DGGITQSPKYLFRKEGQNVTLSCEQNLNHDAMYWYRQDPGQGLRLIYYSQIVNDFQKGDIAEGYSVSREKKESFPLTVTSAQKNPTAFYLCASTTFSGANVLTFGAGSRLTVL.

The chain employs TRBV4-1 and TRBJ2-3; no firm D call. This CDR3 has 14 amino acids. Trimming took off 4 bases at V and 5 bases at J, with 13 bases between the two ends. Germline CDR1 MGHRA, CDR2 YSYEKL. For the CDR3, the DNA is TGCGCCAGCAGCCTCGCCCCCGGCCAAGATACGCAGTATTTT. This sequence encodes CASSLAPGQDTQYF.

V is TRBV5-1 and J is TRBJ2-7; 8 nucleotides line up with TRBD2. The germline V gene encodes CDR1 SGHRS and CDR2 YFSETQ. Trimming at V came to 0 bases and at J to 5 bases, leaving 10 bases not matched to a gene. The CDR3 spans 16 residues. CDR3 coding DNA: TGCGCCAGCAGCTTGGCCGGCTCCGGGACTAGGGACGAGCAGTACTTC. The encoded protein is CASSLAGSGTRDEQYF.

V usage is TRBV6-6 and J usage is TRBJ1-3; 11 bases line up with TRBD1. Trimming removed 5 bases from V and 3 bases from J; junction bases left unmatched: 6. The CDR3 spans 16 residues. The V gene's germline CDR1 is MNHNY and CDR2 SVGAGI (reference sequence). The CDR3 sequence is CASSASGTGGGNTIYF. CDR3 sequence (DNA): TGTGCCAGCAGTGCCTCCGGGACAGGGGGTGGAAACACCATATATTTT.

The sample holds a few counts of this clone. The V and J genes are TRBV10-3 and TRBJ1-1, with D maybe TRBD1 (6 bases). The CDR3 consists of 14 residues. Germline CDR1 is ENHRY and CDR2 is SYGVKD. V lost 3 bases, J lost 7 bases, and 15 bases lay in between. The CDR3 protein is CAISDRAGESEAFF. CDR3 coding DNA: TGTGCCATCAGTGATCGGGCAGGGGAGAGTGAAGCTTTCTTT.

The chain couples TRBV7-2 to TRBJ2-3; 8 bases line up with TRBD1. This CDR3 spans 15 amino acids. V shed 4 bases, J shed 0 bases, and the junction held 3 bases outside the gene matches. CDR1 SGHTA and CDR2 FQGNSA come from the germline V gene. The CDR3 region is CASSSNRGSTDTQYF. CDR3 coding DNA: TGTGCCAGCAGCTCAAACAGGGGGAGCACAGATACGCAGTATTTT. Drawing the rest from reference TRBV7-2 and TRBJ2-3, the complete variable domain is GAGVSQSPSNKVTEKGKDVELRCDPISGHTALYWYRQSLGQGLEFLIYFQGNSAPDKSGLPSDRFSAERTGGSVSTLTIQRTQQEDSAVYLCASSSNRGSTDTQYFGPGTRLTVL.

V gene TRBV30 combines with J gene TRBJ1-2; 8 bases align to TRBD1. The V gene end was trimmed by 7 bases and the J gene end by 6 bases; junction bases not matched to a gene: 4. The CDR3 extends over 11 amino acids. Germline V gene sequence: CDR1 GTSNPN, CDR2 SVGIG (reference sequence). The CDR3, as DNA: TGTGCCTCTGACAGGGGCAATGGCTACACCTTC. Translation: CASDRGNGYTF. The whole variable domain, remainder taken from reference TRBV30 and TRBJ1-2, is SQTIHQWPATLVQPVGSPLSLECTVEGTSNPNLYWYRQAAGRGLQLLFYSVGIGQISSEVPQNLSASRPQDRQFILSSKKLLLSDSGFYLCASDRGNGYTFGSGTRLTVV.

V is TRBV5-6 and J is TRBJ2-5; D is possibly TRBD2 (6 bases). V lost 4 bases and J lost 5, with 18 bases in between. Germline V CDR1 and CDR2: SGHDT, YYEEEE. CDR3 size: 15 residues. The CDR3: CASSPLTASVETQYF. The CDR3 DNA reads TGTGCCAGCAGCCCCCTTACGGCTAGCGTGGAGACCCAGTACTTC.

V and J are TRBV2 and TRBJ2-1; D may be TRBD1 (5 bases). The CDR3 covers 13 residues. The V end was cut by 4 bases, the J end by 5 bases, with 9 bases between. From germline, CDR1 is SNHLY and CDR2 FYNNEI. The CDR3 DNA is TGTGCCAGCAGTGGGCAGGGAAACAATGAGCAGTTCTTC. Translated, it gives CASSGQGNNEQFF.

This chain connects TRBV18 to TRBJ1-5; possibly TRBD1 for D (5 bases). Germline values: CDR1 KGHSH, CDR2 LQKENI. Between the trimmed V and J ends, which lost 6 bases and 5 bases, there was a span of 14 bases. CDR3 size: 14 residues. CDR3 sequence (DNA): TGTGCCAGCTCTTGGGACGGAGGGTATCAGCCCCAGCATTTT. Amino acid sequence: CASSWDGGYQPQHF.

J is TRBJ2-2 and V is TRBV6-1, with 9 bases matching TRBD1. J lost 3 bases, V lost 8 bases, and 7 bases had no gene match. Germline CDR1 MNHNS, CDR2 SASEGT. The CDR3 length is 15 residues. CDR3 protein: CASGGGQGYTGELFF. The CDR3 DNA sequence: TGTGCCAGCGGGGGTGGACAGGGGTACACCGGGGAGCTGTTTTTT.